A selection of T cell receptor beta chains follows, all from one sample in a study of blood T cell repertoires in COVID-19. TCRdb's table, derived via immunoSEQ multiplex PCR, lists solely in-frame clones and lacks some. The data hold hundreds of thousands of clones, with roughly 85% observed a single time. The sample was peripheral blood. The receptor set was obtained from a man aged 35-49 years with acute or convalescent COVID-19. The CDR3 runs from the conserved cysteine through the conserved F or W. The D gene is left open where the match is weak. Some rows mark clone size as missing; the rest say once, few, many or name a class of expanded clone.

-	TRBV4-3	-	CASSPGEGGTQETQYF
-	TRBV5-5	-	CASSYQSLFGTEAFF
-	TRBV2	-	CASSVTGPDTQYF
-	TRBV28	TRBD2	CASSLIGGSYEQYF
-	TRBV7-2	TRBD1	CASSSRTGIGNTEAFF
-	TRBV3-1/TRBV3-2	TRBD1	CASSQGGTATNYGYTF
-	TRBV2	-	CASSALEAGDTIYF
few	TRBV29-1	TRBD1	CSVGGQGGNEQFF
-	TRBV7-2	-	CASSAGRNQPQHF
-	TRBV29-1	TRBD2	CSVRLAGINEQYF
-	TRBV11-2	TRBD2	CASSSHSGGQDEQYF
-	TRBV5-4	TRBD1	CASSVHRGNYNSPLHF
-	TRBV5-1	-	CASSLGAVTVYDYTF
-	TRBV6-1	TRBD1	CASSETGGPSRYEQYF
few	TRBV5-1	-	CASTRQPQETQYF